The next 15 T cell receptor beta chains were all read from a single sample in a study of blood T cell repertoires in COVID-19. TCRdb keeps only in-frame clones here, not all; method: immunoSEQ multiplex PCR. The table lists fewer than 80,000 clones, nearly 90% of them singletons. The sequencing input was peripheral blood. All receptors derive from a man in his forties or fifties with acute or convalescent COVID-19.

The chain joins TRBV30 to TRBJ2-1; 12 nucleotides line up with TRBD2. Looked up from germline, CDR1 is GTSNPN and CDR2 is SVGIG (reference sequence). The J segment lost 8 bases and the V segment lost 5 bases, leaving 10 bases of the junction unmatched. The CDR3 totals 15 residues. CDR3 residues: CAWDETSGGYDEQFF. The CDR3 DNA reads as TGTGCCTGGGACGAGACTAGCGGGGGATACGATGAGCAGTTCTTC. The full variable domain, rest sourced from reference TRBV30 and TRBJ2-1, is SQTIHQWPATLVQPVGSPLSLECTVEGTSNPNLYWYRQAAGRGLQLLFYSVGIGQISSEVPQNLSASRPQDRQFILSSKKLLLSDSGFYLCAWDETSGGYDEQFFGPGTRLTVL.

The chain recombines TRBV29-1 with TRBJ1-4, with unresolved D. The CDR3 spans 11 residues. Germline lookup yields CDR1 SQVTM and CDR2 ANQGSEA. V shed 1 base and J shed 8 bases, with 5 bases lying between them. The CDR3, as DNA: TGCAGCGTTGAAGTGCGAGAAAAACTGTTTTTT. Its translation is CSVEVREKLFF.

In its sample, this clone was seen once. V gene TRBV10-2 combines with J gene TRBJ2-7, with D maybe TRBD2 (6 bases). The germline CDR1 and CDR2 sequences are WSHSY and SAAADI. Between the trimmed V and J ends, which lost 3 bases and 4 bases, there was a span of 16 bases. This CDR3 spans 15 amino acids. The CDR3 sequence is CASSEGVSGPYEQYF. The CDR3 nucleotides are TGCGCCAGCAGTGAAGGGGTTAGCGGCCCTTACGAGCAGTACTTC.

Of note for this clone: The germline gene is not matched at one end of the junction; a read error may be the cause. The V and J genes are TRBV5-6 and TRBJ2-6, with 10 bases aligning to TRBD1. The CDR3 has 15 residues. CDR1 and CDR2 (germline): SGHDT, YYEEEE. The CDR3 DNA reads TGTGCCAGCAGCTCCAGCGGGACAGGGGACAACGTCCTGACTTTC. It encodes CASSSSGTGDNVLTF.

V and J are TRBV7-7 and TRBJ2-5, with D tentatively TRBD2 (5 bases). This CDR3 is 13 amino acids long. Deletions cut 10 bases from V and 6 bases from J, with 18 bases between. The germline gives CDR1 SSHAT, CDR2 FNYEAQ (reference sequence). CDR3 coding DNA: TGTGCCATCGGGGAGAGTACTCCCAAGACCCAGTACTTC. It is translated as CAIGESTPKTQYF.

This chain links TRBV5-4 with TRBJ1-2; D might be TRBD1 (5 bases). The germline CDR1 and CDR2 sequences are SGHNT and YYREEE (reference sequence). CDR3 length: 13 amino acids. V was trimmed by 4 bases and J by 7 bases, leaving 14 bases between them. The CDR3, as DNA: TGTGCCAGCAGCCTCGGGGGGTTCCGTGGCTACACCTTC. Translating gives CASSLGGFRGYTF.

The chain has TRBV5-1 and TRBJ2-5, with 10 bases lining up with TRBD2. The CDR3 loop spans 18 amino acids. After removal of 0 bases from V and 4 bases from J, the junction contained 12 bases not matched to a gene. Germline CDR1 SGHRS, CDR2 YFSETQ. CDR3 residues: CASSLGAGRLAGGETQYF. CDR3 DNA sequence: TGCGCCAGCAGCTTGGGCGCAGGACGACTAGCGGGTGGAGAGACCCAGTACTTC.

A single count supports this clone. The chain combines TRBV7-2 with TRBJ2-7; 12 positions match TRBD1. J gave up 6 bases and V 3 bases, and 9 bases lay outside the gene matches. Germline CDR1 reads SGHTA; CDR2 reads FQGNSA. The CDR3 spans 16 residues. CDR3 amino acids: CASSFGSGTGGREQYF. The CDR3 bases are TGTGCCAGCAGCTTTGGGTCCGGGACAGGGGGCCGCGAGCAGTACTTC.

This chain joins TRBV6-5 and TRBJ1-2, with TRBD1 matching over 7 bases. The junction had 10 bases not matched to a gene; V was cut back by 5 bases and J by 4 bases. The CDR3 spans 15 residues. The germline V gene has CDR1 MNHEY and CDR2 SVGAGI. The CDR3 is CASSRQGLTGYGYTF. CDR3 in DNA: TGTGCCAGCAGTCGACAGGGCTTAACTGGCTATGGCTACACCTTC.

The CDR3 spells CASSQEIGLDTGELFF. The CDR3 coding sequence is TGTGCCAGCAGCCAAGAGATAGGACTCGACACCGGGGAGCTGTTTTTT. This chain connects TRBV14 to TRBJ2-2; tentatively, D is TRBD2 (5 bases). V lost 0 bases to trimming and J lost 3 bases, with 11 bases between them. The CDR3 has 16 amino acids. Germline V gene data show CDR1 as SGHDN and CDR2 as FVKESK. Full variable domain (rest looked up from reference TRBV14 and TRBJ2-2): EAGVTQFPSHSVIEKGQTVTLRCDPISGHDNLYWYRRVMGKEIKFLLHFVKESKQDESGMPNNRFLAERTGGTYSTLKVQPAELEDSGVYFCASSQEIGLDTGELFFGEGSRLTVL.

A single count supports this clone. This chain connects TRBV6-5 to TRBJ1-2, with a tentative D call TRBD1 (6 bases). V was cut by 6 bases and J by 7 bases, with 21 bases left in between. The CDR3 totals 15 residues. Germline CDR1 and CDR2: MNHEY and SVGAGI. CDR3 loop: CASSLGGADYFGYTF. The CDR3, as DNA: TGTGCCAGCAGCCTTGGGGGGGCGGACTATTTTGGCTACACCTTC.

V gene TRBV6-5 combines with J gene TRBJ2-1, with 7 bases that match TRBD2. The junction had 12 bases not matched to a gene; V was cut back by 10 bases and J by 3 bases. In germline, CDR1 is MNHEY, CDR2 SVGAGI. The CDR3 loop spans 15 amino acids. CDR3 sequence (DNA): TGTGCCACCGGCCAATCGAGCGGGAACTACAATGAGCAGTTCTTC. Translating gives CATGQSSGNYNEQFF.

This CDR3 is CASSVRPNNSPLHF. The CDR3 coding sequence is TGTGCCAGCAGCGTGCGGCCCAATAATTCACCCCTCCACTTT. The chain combines TRBV9 with TRBJ1-6; D unresolved. Germline loops: CDR1 SGDLS, CDR2 YYNGEE. With 2 bases removed from V and 5 bases from J, the gap between germline ends came to 8 bases. CDR3 size: 14 residues.

The chain employs TRBV3-1 (or the pseudogene TRBV3-2) and TRBJ2-5; no firm D call. Germline V gives CDR1 LGHDT, CDR2 YNNKEL (reference sequence). The V and J ends lost 1 base and 3 bases respectively, with 6 bases between them. The CDR3 is 13 amino acids. DNA of the CDR3: TGTGCCAGCAGCCAAGTACTCGAAGAGACCCAGTACTTC. Its translation is CASSQVLEETQYF.

This sequence joins TRBV7-9 and TRBJ1-6; D is perhaps TRBD1 (6 bases). This CDR3 is 16 amino acids long. Looked up from germline, CDR1 is SEHNR and CDR2 is FQNEAQ (reference sequence). Trimming shortened V by 1 base and J by 10 bases, and 17 bases separated the two germline ends. CDR3 sequence reads: CASSLGTAGVGSPLHF. The DNA of the CDR3 is TGTGCCAGCAGCTTAGGAACGGCAGGGGTAGGATCACCCCTCCACTTT.